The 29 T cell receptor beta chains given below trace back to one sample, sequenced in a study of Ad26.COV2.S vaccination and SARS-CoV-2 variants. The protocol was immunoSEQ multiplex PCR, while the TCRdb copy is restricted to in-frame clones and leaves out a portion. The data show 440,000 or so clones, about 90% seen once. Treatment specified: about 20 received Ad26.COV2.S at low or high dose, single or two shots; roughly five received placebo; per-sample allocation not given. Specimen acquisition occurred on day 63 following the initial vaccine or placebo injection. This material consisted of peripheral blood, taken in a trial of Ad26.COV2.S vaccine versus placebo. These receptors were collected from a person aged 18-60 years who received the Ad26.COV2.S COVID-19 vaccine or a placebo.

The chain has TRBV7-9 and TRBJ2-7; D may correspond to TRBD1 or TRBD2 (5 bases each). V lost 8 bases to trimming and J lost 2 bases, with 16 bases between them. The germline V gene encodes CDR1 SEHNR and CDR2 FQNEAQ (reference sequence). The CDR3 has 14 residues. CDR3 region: CASGGAARTYEQYF. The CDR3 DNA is TGTGCCAGCGGGGGTGCGGCCCGAACCTACGAGCAGTACTTC.

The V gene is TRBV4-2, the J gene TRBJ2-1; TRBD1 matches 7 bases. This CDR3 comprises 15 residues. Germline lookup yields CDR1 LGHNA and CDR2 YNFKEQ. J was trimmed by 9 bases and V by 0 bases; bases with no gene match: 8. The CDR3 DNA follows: TGTGCCAGCAGCCAAGATGGAAGGGGGCAAAGTGAGCAGTTCTTC. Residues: CASSQDGRGQSEQFF.

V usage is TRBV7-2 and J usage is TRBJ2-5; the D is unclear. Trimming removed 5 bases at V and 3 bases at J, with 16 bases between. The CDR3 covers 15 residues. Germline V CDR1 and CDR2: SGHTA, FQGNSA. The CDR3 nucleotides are TGTGCCAGCAGCCGCACGGGCAGCCAGGAAGAGACCCAGTACTTC. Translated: CASSRTGSQEETQYF.

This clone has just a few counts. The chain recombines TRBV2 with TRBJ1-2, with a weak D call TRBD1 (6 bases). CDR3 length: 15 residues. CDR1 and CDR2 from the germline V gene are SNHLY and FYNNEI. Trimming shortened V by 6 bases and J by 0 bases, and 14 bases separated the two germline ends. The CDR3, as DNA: TGTGCCAGCAGGAAGGGAGGGGACACTAACTATGGCTACACCTTC. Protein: CASRKGGDTNYGYTF.

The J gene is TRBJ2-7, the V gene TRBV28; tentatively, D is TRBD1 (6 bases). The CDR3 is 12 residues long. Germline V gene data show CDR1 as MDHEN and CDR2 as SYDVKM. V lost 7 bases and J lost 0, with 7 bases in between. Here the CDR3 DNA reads TGTGCCAGCAACAGGGCCTCCTACGAGCAGTACTTC. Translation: CASNRASYEQYF.

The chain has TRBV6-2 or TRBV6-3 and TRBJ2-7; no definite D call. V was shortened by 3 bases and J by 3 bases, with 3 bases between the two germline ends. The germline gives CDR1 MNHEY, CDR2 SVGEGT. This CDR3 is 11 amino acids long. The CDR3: CASSYNYEQYF. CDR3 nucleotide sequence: TGTGCCAGCAGTTATAACTACGAGCAGTACTTC.

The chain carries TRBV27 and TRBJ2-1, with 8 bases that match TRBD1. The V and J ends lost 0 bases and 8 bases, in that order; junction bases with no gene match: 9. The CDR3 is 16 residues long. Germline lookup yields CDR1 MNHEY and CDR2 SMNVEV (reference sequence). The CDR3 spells CASSLSATGVFDEQFF. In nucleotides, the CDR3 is TGTGCCAGCAGTTTATCCGCGACAGGGGTGTTCGATGAGCAGTTCTTC.

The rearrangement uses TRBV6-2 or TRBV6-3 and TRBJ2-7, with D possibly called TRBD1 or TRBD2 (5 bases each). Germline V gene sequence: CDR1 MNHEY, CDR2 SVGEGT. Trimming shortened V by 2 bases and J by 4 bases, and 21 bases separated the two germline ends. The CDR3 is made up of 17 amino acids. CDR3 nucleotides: TGTGCCAGCAGTTACCCTAGGGGTTCCGGAGGAGCGTACGAGCAGTACTTC. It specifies CASSYPRGSGGAYEQYF.

The CDR3 nucleotides are TGCAGCCCGGGGGGACTAGCGGGAGAAACGACGGGCACAGATACGCAGTATTTT. This codes for CSPGGLAGETTGTDTQYF. The rearrangement uses TRBV29-1 and TRBJ2-3, with TRBD2 matching over 14 bases. Germline V CDR1 and CDR2: SQVTM, ANQGSEA. The V segment lost 8 bases and the J segment 1 base; nucleotides outside the gene matches: 14. The CDR3 contains 18 residues.

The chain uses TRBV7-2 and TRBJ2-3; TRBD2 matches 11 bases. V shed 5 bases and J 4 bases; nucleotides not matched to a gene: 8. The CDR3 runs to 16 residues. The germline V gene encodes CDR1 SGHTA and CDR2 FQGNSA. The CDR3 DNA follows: TGTGCCAGCAGCCTTAGCGGGAGGGCCGGGGCAGATACGCAGTATTTT. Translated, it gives CASSLSGRAGADTQYF.

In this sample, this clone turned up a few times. CDR3 nucleotide sequence: TGTGCCAGCAGTGACCCAGGGGGACCACAGAGCAATCAGCCCCAGCATTTT. It translates to CASSDPGGPQSNQPQHF. V is TRBV6-2 or TRBV6-3 and J is TRBJ1-5, with 7 bases matching TRBD1. Germline V gene lookup returns CDR1 MNHEY and CDR2 SVGEGT. J gave up 1 base and V 5 bases, and 11 bases lay outside the gene matches. The CDR3 is made up of 17 amino acids.

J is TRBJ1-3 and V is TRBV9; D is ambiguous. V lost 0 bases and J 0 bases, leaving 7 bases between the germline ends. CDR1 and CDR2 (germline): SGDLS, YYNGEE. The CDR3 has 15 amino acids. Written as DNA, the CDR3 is TGTGCCAGCAGCGTAGACCTAAGCTCTGGAAACACCATATATTTT. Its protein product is CASSVDLSSGNTIYF. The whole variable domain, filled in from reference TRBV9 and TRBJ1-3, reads DSGVTQTPKHLITATGQRVTLRCSPRSGDLSVYWYQQSLDQGLQFLIQYYNGEERAKGNILERFSAQQFPDLHSELNLSSLELGDSALYFCASSVDLSSGNTIYFGEGSWLTVV.

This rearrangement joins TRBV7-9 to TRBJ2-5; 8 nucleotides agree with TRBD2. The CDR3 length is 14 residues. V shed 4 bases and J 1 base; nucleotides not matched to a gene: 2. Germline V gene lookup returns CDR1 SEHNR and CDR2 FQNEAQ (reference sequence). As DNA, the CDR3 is TGTGCCAGCAGCTCAGCGGGAGTCCAAGAGACCCAGTACTTC. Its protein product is CASSSAGVQETQYF.

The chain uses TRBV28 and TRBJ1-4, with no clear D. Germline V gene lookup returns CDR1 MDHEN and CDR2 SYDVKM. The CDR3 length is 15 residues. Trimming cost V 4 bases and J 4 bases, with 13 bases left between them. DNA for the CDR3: TGTGCCAGCAGTTCCTCGGGCAGCTTTAATGAAAAACTGTTTTTT. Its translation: CASSSSGSFNEKLFF. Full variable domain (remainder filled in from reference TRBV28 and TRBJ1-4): DVKVTQSSRYLVKRTGEKVFLECVQDMDHENMFWYRQDPGLGLRLIYFSYDVKMKEKGDIPEGYSVSREKKERFSLILESASTNQTSMYLCASSSSGSFNEKLFFGSGTQLSVL.

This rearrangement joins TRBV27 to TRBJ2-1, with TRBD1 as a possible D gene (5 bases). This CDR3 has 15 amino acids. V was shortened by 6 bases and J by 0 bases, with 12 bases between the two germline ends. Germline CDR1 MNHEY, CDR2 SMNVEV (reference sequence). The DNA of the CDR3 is TGTGCCAGCAGGAAACAGGCCGTCTCCTACAATGAGCAGTTCTTC. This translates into CASRKQAVSYNEQFF.

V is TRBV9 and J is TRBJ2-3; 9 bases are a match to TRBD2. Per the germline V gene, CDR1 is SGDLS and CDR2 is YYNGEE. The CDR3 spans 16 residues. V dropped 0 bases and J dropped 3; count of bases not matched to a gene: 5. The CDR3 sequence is CASSVASGIGTDTQYF. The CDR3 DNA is TGTGCCAGCAGCGTAGCTAGCGGGATTGGTACAGATACGCAGTATTTT.

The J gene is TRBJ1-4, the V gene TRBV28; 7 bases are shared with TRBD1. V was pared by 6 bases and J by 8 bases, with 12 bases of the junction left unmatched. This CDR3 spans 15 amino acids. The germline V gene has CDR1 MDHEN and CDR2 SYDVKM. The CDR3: CASSPTGAPVEKLFF. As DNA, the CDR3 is TGTGCCAGCAGCCCTACAGGGGCCCCGGTGGAAAAACTGTTTTTT.

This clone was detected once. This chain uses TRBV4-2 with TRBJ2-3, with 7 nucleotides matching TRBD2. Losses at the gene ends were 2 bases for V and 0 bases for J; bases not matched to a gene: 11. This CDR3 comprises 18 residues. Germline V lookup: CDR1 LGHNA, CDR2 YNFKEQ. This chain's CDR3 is CASSQNGAASGSTDTQYF. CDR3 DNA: TGTGCCAGCAGCCAAAATGGGGCGGCTAGCGGAAGCACAGATACGCAGTATTTT.

The CDR3 region is CASSVGPDINEKLFF. CDR3 DNA sequence: TGTGCCAGCAGCGTAGGGCCAGATATTAATGAAAAACTGTTTTTT. V is TRBV9 and J is TRBJ1-4, with unresolved D. The CDR3 extends over 15 amino acids. Germline CDR1 is SGDLS and CDR2 is YYNGEE. With 0 bases removed from V and 4 bases from J, the gap between germline ends came to 10 bases.

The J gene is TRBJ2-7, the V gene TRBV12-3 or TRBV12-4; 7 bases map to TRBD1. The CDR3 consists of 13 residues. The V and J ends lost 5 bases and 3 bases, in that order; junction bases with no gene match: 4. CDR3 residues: CASSGDSFYEQYF. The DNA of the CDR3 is TGTGCCAGCAGTGGGGACAGCTTCTACGAGCAGTACTTC.

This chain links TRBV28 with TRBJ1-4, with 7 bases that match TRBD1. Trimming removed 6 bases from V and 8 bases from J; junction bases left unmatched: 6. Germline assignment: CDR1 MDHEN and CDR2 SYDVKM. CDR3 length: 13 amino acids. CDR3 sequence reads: CASRDRPGEKLFF. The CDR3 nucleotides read TGTGCCAGCAGGGACAGGCCCGGGGAAAAACTGTTTTTT.

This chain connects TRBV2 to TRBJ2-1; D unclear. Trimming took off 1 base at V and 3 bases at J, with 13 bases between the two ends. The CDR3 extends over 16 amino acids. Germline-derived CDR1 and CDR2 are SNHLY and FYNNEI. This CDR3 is CASSEGHYRNYNEQFF. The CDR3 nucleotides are TGTGCCAGCAGTGAAGGTCACTATAGAAACTACAATGAGCAGTTCTTC.

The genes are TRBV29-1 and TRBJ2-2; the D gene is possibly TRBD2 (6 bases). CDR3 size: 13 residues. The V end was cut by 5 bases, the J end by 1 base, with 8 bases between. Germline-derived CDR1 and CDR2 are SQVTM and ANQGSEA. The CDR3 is CSVLGGNTGELFF. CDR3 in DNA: TGCAGCGTTCTGGGGGGGAACACCGGGGAGCTGTTTTTT.

The CDR3 DNA reads as TGTGCCAGTAGTATAATGACGACTAGCACCTACAATGAGCAGTTCTTC. Amino acids: CASSIMTTSTYNEQFF. This chain connects TRBV19 to TRBJ2-1; 7 positions agree with TRBD2. CDR1 LNHDA and CDR2 SQIVND come from the germline V gene (reference sequence). This CDR3 contains 16 residues. Trimming took 2 bases from V and 2 from J; bases not matched to a gene: 6.

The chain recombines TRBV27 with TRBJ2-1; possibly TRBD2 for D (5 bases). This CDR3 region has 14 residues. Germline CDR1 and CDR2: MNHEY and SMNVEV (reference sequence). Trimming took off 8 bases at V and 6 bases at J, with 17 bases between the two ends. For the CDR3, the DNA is TGTGCCAGCCAGGAGTTACTAGGGTCCAATGAGCAGTTCTTC. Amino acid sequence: CASQELLGSNEQFF.

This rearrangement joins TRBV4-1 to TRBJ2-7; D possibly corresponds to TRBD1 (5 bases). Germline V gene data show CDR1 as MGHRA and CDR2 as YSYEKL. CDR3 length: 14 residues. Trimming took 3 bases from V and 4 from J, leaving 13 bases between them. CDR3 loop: CASSQKQDGYEQYF. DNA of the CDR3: TGCGCCAGCAGCCAGAAACAGGATGGATACGAGCAGTACTTC.

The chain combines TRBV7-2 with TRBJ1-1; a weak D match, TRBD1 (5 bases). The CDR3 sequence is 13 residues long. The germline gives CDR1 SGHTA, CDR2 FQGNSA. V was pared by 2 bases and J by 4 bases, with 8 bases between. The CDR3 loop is CASSLQGVTEAFF. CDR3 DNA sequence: TGTGCCAGCAGCTTACAAGGGGTCACTGAAGCTTTCTTT.

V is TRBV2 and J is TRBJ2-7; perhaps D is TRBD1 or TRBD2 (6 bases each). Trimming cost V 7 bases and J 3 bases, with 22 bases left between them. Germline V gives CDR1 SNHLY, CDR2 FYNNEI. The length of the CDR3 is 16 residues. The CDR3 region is CASTQEGGVLNYEQYF. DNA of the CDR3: TGTGCCAGCACTCAGGAGGGGGGCGTTCTGAACTACGAGCAGTACTTC.

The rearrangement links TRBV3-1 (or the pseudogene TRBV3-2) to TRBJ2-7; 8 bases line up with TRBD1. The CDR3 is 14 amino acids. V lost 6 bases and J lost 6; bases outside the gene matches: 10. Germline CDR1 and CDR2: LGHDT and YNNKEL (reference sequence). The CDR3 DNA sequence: TGTGCCAGCAGTCCAACAGGGGGGACGGCCGAGCAGTACTTC. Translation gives CASSPTGGTAEQYF.